This is a list of T cell receptor beta chains from one sample in a study of cytomegalovirus exposure and HLA in healthy donors. The repertoire was sequenced with immunoSEQ multiplex PCR; TCRdb's copy has only in-frame clones and lacks some. The listing records about 33,000 clones. Sequences were obtained from PBMCs. Source of these receptors: a man in his forties in good health and CMV-seronegative. CDR3s include the opening cysteine and the closing phenylalanine or tryptophan. D genes are given only for firm matches.

V: TRBV19
J: TRBJ1-2
D: TRBD1
CDR3: CASNEGAGYGYTF
DNA: TGTGCCAGTAATGAGGGGGCTGGCTATGGCTACACCTTC

V: TRBV19
J: TRBJ2-1
D: TRBD1
CDR3: CASRVTGAGSYNEQFF
DNA: TGTGCCAGTAGGGTGACAGGGGCAGGCTCCTACAATGAGCAGTTCTTC

V: TRBV14
J: TRBJ2-5
D: TRBD2
CDR3: CASSQGGLAGGLETQYF
DNA: TGTGCCAGCAGCCAAGGCGGACTAGCGGGAGGGTTAGAGACCCAGTACTTC

V: TRBV4-3
J: TRBJ1-1
D: -
CDR3: CASSQDPGGWDTEAFF
DNA: TGCGCCAGCAGCCAAGATCCTGGCGGGTGGGACACTGAAGCTTTCTTT

V: TRBV14
J: TRBJ1-1
D: -
CDR3: CASSLIREGPGEAFF
DNA: TGTGCCAGCAGCCTCATCAGGGAGGGCCCGGGTGAAGCTTTCTTT

V: TRBV10-3
J: TRBJ1-3
D: TRBD1
CDR3: CAIRGTGTVSGNTIYF
DNA: TGTGCCATCAGGGGGACAGGGACCGTCTCTGGAAACACCATATATTTT

V: TRBV2
J: TRBJ2-1
D: -
CDR3: CASSVTGMIYNEQFF
DNA: TGTGCCAGCAGTGTGACGGGAATGATTTACAATGAGCAGTTCTTC

V: TRBV19
J: TRBJ1-5
D: -
CDR3: CASSISSNQPQHF
DNA: TGTGCCAGTAGTATCTCGTCGAATCAGCCCCAGCATTTT

V: TRBV5-1
J: TRBJ2-5
D: TRBD1
CDR3: CASSLGQGAQENQYF
DNA: TGCGCCAGCAGCTTGGGACAGGGGGCACAAGAGAACCAGTACTTC

V: TRBV7-3
J: TRBJ2-2
D: -
CDR3: CASSSQGTGTGELFF
DNA: TGTGCCAGCAGCTCACAGGGAACGGGGACCGGGGAGCTGTTTTTT

V: TRBV14
J: TRBJ2-2
D: TRBD2
CDR3: CASSQDLLAGNTGELFF
DNA: TGTGCCAGCAGCCAAGATTTGTTAGCGGGGAACACCGGGGAGCTGTTTTTT

V: TRBV14
J: TRBJ2-5
D: -
CDR3: CASSQGQATFQETQYF
DNA: TGTGCCAGCAGCCAAGGGCAGGCGACGTTTCAAGAGACCCAGTACTTC

V: TRBV4-1
J: TRBJ1-4
D: -
CDR3: CASSRTGYGTNEKLFF
DNA: TGCGCCAGCAGCCGCACAGGGTACGGGACTAATGAAAAACTGTTTTTT

V: TRBV30
J: TRBJ2-7
D: -
CDR3: CAWSVRGNEQYF
DNA: TGTGCCTGGAGTGTACGGGGAAACGAGCAGTACTTC

V: TRBV6-1
J: TRBJ2-5
D: -
CDR3: CASSEAARTETQYF
DNA: TGTGCCAGCAGTGAAGCGGCCCGAACGGAGACCCAGTACTTC

V: TRBV6-5
J: TRBJ2-5
D: TRBD1
CDR3: CASSLTGTQETQYF
DNA: TGTGCCAGCAGCTTGACAGGGACACAAGAGACCCAGTACTTC

V: TRBV19
J: TRBJ1-1
D: TRBD1
CDR3: CASSLRTGENTEAFF
DNA: TGTGCCAGTAGTCTTCGGACAGGGGAGAACACTGAAGCTTTCTTT

V: TRBV7-2
J: TRBJ2-7
D: -
CDR3: CASSLAARGRAEQYF
DNA: TGTGCCAGCAGCTTAGCGGCTAGAGGGCGTGCCGAGCAGTACTTC

V: TRBV5-6
J: TRBJ1-5
D: TRBD1
CDR3: CASSSTGGGQPQHF
DNA: TGTGCCAGCAGCTCTACAGGGGGAGGCCAGCCCCAGCATTTT

V: TRBV7-3
J: TRBJ1-1
D: -
CDR3: CASSEGQRNTEAFF
DNA: TGTGCCAGCAGCGAAGGACAGAGGAACACTGAAGCTTTCTTT

V: TRBV18
J: TRBJ2-7
D: -
CDR3: CASSPPGQPNLEQYF
DNA: TGTGCCAGCTCACCTCCCGGACAGCCCAACTTGGAGCAGTACTTC

V: TRBV7-9
J: TRBJ2-4
D: -
CDR3: CASSLTGAKNIQYF
DNA: TGTGCCAGCAGCCTGACAGGAGCCAAAAACATTCAGTACTTC

V: TRBV7-9
J: TRBJ1-1
D: -
CDR3: CASSLNGGWVTEAFF
DNA: TGTGCCAGCAGCTTAAATGGGGGCTGGGTCACTGAAGCTTTCTTT

V: TRBV18
J: TRBJ1-2
D: -
CDR3: CASSPSGDNYGYTF
DNA: TGTGCCAGCTCACCGTCCGGGGATAACTATGGCTACACCTTC

V: TRBV29-1
J: TRBJ2-7
D: -
CDR3: CSGGISYEQYF
DNA: TGCAGCGGAGGGATTTCCTACGAGCAGTACTTC